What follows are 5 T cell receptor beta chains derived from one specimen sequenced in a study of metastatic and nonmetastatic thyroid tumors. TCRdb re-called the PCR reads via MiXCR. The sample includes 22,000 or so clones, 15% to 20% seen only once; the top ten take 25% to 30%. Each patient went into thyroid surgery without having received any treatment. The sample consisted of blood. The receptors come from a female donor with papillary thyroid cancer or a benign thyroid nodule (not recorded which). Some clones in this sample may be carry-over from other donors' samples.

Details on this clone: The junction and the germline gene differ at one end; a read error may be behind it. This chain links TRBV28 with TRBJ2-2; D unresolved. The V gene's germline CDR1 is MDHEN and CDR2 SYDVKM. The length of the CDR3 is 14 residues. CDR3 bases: TGTGCCACCAGTCGGCCTATCGCGGCCGGGGAGCTGTTTTTT. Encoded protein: CATSRPIAAGELFF.

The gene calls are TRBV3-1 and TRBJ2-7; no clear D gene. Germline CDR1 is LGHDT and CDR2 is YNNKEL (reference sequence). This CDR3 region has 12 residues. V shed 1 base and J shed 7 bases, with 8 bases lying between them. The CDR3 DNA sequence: TGTGCCAGCAGCCAAGCGGTGGGAGAGCAGTACTTC. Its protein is CASSQAVGEQYF.

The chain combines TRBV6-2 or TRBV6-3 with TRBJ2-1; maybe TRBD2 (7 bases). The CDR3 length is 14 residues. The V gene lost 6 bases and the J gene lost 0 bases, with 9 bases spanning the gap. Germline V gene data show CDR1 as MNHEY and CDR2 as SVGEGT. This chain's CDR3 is CASRGGDSYNEQFF. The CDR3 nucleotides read TGTGCCAGCAGAGGGGGGGACTCCTACAATGAGCAGTTCTTC.

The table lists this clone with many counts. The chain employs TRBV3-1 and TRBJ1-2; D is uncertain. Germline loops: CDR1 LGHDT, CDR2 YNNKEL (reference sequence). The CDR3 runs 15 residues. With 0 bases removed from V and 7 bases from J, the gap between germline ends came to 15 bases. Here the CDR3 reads CASSQDLPGGGGYTF. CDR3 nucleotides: TGTGCCAGCAGCCAAGATTTGCCGGGTGGCGGTGGCTACACCTTC.

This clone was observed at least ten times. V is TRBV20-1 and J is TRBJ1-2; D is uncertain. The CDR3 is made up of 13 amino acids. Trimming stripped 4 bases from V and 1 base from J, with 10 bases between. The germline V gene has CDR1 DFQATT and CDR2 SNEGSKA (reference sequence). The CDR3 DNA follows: TGCAGTGCTATACGACCCCTTAACTATGGCTACACCTTC. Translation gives CSAIRPLNYGYTF.